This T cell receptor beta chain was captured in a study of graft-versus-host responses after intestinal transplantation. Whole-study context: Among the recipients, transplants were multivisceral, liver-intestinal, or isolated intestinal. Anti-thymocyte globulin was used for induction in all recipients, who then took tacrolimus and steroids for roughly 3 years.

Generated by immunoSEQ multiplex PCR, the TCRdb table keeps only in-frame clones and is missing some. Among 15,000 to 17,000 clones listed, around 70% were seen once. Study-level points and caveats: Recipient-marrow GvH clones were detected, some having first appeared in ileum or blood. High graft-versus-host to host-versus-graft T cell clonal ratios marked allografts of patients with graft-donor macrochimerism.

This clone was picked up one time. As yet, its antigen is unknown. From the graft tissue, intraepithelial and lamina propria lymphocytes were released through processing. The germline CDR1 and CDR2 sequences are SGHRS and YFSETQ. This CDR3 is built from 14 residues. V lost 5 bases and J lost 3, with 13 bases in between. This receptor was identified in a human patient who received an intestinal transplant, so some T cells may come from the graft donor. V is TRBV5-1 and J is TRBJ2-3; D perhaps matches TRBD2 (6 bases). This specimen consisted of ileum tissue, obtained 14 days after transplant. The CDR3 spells CASSLLAATDTQYF. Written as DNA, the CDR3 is TGCGCCAGCAGTTTACTAGCAGCGACAGATACGCAGTATTTT. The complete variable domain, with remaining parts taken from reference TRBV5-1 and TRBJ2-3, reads KAGVTQTPRYLIKTRGQQVTLSCSPISGHRSVSWYQQTPGQGLQFLFEYFSETQRNKGNFPGRFSGRQFSNSRSEMNVSTLELGDSALYLCASSLLAATDTQYFGPGTRLTVL.